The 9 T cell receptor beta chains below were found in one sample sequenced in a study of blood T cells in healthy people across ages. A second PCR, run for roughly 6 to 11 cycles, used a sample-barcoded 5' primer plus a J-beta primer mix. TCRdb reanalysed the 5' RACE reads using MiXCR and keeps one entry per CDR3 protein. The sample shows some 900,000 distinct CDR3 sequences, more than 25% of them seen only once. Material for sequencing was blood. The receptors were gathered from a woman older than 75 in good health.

The CDR3 loop reads CSARDGPINQPQHF. The DNA for the CDR3 is TGCAGTGCTAGGGATGGGCCGATCAATCAGCCCCAGCATTTT. J is TRBJ1-5 and V is TRBV20-1; D not certain. CDR3 length: 14 residues. Trimming removed 3 bases at V and 3 bases at J, with 12 bases between. Germline V gene data show CDR1 as DFQATT and CDR2 as SNEGSKA (reference sequence).

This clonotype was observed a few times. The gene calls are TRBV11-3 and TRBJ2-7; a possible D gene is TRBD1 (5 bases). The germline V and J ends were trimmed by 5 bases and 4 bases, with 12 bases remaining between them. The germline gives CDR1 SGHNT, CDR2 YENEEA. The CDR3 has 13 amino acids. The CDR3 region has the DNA TGTGCCAGCAGCCGTACGGACATTTACGAGCAGTACTTC. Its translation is CASSRTDIYEQYF.

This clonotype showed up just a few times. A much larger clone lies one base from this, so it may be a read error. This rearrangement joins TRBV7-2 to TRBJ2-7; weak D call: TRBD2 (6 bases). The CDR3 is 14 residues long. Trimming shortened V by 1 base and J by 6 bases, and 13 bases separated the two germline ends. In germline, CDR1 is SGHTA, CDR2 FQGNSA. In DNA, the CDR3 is TGTGCCAGCAGCTTAGGAGGAGGGCCCAGCGAGCAGTACTTC. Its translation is CASSLGGGPSEQYF. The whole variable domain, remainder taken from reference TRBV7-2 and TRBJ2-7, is GAGVSQSPSNKVTEKGKDVELRCDPISGHTALYWYRQSLGQGLEFLIYFQGNSAPDKSGLPSDRFSAERTGGSVSTLTIQRTQQEDSAVYLCASSLGGGPSEQYFGPGTRLTVT.

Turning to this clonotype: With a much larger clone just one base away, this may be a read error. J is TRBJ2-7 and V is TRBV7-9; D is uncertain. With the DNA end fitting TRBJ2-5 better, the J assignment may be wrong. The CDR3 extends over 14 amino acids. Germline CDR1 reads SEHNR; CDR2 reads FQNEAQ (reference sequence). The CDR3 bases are TGTGCCAGCAGCGGCGTCCCGGGTCCAGAGACCCAGTACTTC. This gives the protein CASSGVPGPETQYF.

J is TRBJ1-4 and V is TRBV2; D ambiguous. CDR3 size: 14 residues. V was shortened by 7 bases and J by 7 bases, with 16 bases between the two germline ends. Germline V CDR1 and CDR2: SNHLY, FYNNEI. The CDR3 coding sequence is TGTGCCAGCATGGTTCTCATGATTGGTGAAAAACTGTTTTTT. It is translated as CASMVLMIGEKLFF.

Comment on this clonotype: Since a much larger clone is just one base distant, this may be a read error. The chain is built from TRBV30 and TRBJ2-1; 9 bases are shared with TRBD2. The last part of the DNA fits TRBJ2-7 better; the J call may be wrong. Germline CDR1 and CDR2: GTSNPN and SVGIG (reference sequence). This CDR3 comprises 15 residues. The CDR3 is CAWSVPSGGNNEQYF. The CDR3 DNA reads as TGTGCCTGGAGTGTACCCAGCGGGGGGAACAATGAGCAGTACTTC.

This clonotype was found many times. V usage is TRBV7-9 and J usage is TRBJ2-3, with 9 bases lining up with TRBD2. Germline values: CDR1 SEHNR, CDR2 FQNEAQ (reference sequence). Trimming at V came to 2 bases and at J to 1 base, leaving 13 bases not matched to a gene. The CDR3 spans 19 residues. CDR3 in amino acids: CASSLWLAGKGTRTDTQYF. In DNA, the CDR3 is TGTGCCAGCAGCTTATGGCTAGCGGGAAAGGGGACCCGCACAGATACGCAGTATTTT.

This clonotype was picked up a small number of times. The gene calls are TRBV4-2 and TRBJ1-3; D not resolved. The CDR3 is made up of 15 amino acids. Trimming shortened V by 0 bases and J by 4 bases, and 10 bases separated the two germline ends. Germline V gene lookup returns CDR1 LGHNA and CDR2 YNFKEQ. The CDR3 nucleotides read TGTGCCAGCAGCCAAGACCTGACGCGAGGAAACACCATATATTTT. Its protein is CASSQDLTRGNTIYF.

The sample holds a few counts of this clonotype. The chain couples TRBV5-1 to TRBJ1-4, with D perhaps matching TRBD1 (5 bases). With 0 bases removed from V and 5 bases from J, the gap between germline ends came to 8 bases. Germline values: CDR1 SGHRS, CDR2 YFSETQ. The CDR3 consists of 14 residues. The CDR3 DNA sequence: TGCGCCAGCAGCTTGGAAAGGGGAAATGAAAAACTGTTTTTT. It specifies CASSLERGNEKLFF.